The sequence of this TCR beta chain was determined in a study of T-cell reconstitution after alpha-beta-depleted transplantation in children. Study-wide findings and caveats: Some patients showed high day-60 TCRbeta diversity, which derived from surviving recipient T cells and thymic progenitors. Several hundred expanded graft clones reportedly supplied alpha-beta T cells about two months after transplant. Hyperexpanded clones declined; after one year, newly produced T cells mostly supplied diversity.

Per the germline V gene, CDR1 is MNHNY and CDR2 is SVGAGI (reference sequence). V lost 2 bases and J lost 10, with 8 bases in between. The CDR3 is 11 residues long. This clonotype was counted only a few times. Its antigen is unidentified. The TCRbeta library was prepared with unique molecular identifiers. TCRdb analysed the PCR reads with MiXCR anew, one entry per CDR3 protein. The sample includes about a million distinct CDR3 sequences, about 29% seen only once; the top ten take 25% to 35%. The receptor was isolated from a boy younger than two who had a stem cell transplant for SCID, so the T cells may come from the graft donor. The chain recombines TRBV6-6 with TRBJ1-1; D is unclear. Sequenced material: PBMCs, mostly from graft donor cells, taken 360 days after TCRalphabeta/CD19-depleted stem cell transplant. CDR3 DNA sequence: TGTGCCAGCAGTTACGACGGGCCAGCTTTCTTT. Amino acid sequence: CASSYDGPAFF.